This T cell receptor beta chain was identified during a study of PD-L1 blockade in urothelial cancer. Overall study context: Administration of atezolizumab to patients began in the mid-2010s, at 1,200 mg intravenously every 3 weeks. Each patient had 0 to 3 earlier chemotherapy regimens. It was at 3 weeks (second dose) and 6 weeks after treatment start that blood was analyzed. A median of roughly 150,000 T cells was found in the blood samples.

This clone appeared once. The table came from immunoSEQ multiplex PCR; TCRdb's copy has only in-frame clones and leaves some out. The table records about 15,000 clones, approximately 86% of them present only once. Germline CDR1 reads SGHDT; CDR2 reads YYEEEE. The CDR3 spans 16 residues. V gave up 4 bases and J gave up 3 bases, with 20 bases separating them. The clonotype originates from a man aged 50 to 60 with urothelial cancer. The sequences come from PBMCs, collected around atezolizumab (anti-PD-L1) treatment. This sequence joins TRBV5-6 and TRBJ2-7; maybe TRBD1 (7 bases). The CDR3, as DNA: TGTGCCAGCAGCCATCGACGGAGGGACAGCGGCTACGAGCAGTACTTC. Amino acid sequence: CASSHRRRDSGYEQYF.